The 30 T cell receptor beta chains in this list originate from one sample, sequenced in a study of identical twins. TCRdb redid the calling of the 5' RACE reads with MiXCR, one entry per CDR3 protein. The repertoire holds some 210,000 distinct CDR3 sequences, with less than 20% as singletons. These data also featured in a second study, about T cells expressing NK-cell markers.

Sequencing used CD8+ T cells sorted from blood. Source of these receptors: a woman between 18 and 29 years old in good health.

V usage is TRBV29-1 and J usage is TRBJ1-2, with unresolved D. This CDR3 has 14 residues. V was cut by 7 bases and J by 2 bases, with 17 bases left in between. Germline-derived CDR1 and CDR2 are SQVTM and ANQGSEA. CDR3 region: CSADLRSGNYGYTF. The DNA for the CDR3 is TGCAGCGCTGATTTGAGATCGGGAAACTATGGCTACACCTTC. Variable domain in full (rest from reference TRBV29-1 and TRBJ1-2): SAVISQKPSRDICQRGTSLTIQCQVDSQVTMMFWYRQQPGQSLTLIATANQGSEATYESGFVIDKFPISRPNLTFSTLTVSNMSPEDSSIYLCSADLRSGNYGYTFGSGTRLTVV.

The CDR3 region has the DNA TGTGCCAGCGAGGGGGGCGCTGAAACAGATACGCAGTATTTT. Its translation is CASEGGAETDTQYF. This rearrangement joins TRBV6-1 to TRBJ2-3, with D perhaps being TRBD1 or TRBD2 (6 bases each). V was shortened by 8 bases and J by 3 bases, with 15 bases between the two germline ends. CDR1 and CDR2 (germline): MNHNS, SASEGT. This CDR3 has 14 residues.

DNA for the CDR3: TGTGCCAGCAGCTTCGACACATCCCAAGAGACCCAGTACTTC. Translation gives CASSFDTSQETQYF. This chain uses TRBV7-9 with TRBJ2-5; D gene unclear. The CDR3 covers 14 residues. V gave up 3 bases and J gave up 1 base, with 9 bases separating them. CDR1 and CDR2 from the germline V gene are SEHNR and FQNEAQ (reference sequence).

The V gene is TRBV7-9, the J gene TRBJ2-7; 8 nucleotides line up with TRBD2. Germline V gene lookup returns CDR1 SEHNR and CDR2 FQNEAQ (reference sequence). The CDR3 totals 14 residues. Unmatched junction bases numbered 3, after V lost 1 base and J lost 4 bases. CDR3 nucleotides: TGTGCCAGCAGCTTAGACGCTAGCGGGTACGAGCAGTACTTC. Amino acid sequence: CASSLDASGYEQYF.

This clonotype has a handful of counts. CDR3 residues: CASSRIPTGREGLDEQFF. CDR3 bases: TGCGCCAGCAGCCGCATCCCGACGGGGCGGGAGGGCCTCGATGAGCAGTTCTTC. The J gene is TRBJ2-1, the V gene TRBV4-1; 9 positions match TRBD2. J was trimmed by 8 bases and V by 4 bases; bases with no gene match: 18. The CDR3 length is 18 residues. Germline-derived CDR1 and CDR2 are MGHRA and YSYEKL.

CDR3 sequence: CASSPRGGSYEQYF. Here the CDR3 DNA reads TGCGCCAGCAGCCCTCGGGGGGGATCCTACGAGCAGTACTTC. V gene TRBV5-1 combines with J gene TRBJ2-7; 8 positions agree with TRBD2. Losses at the gene ends were 4 bases for V and 1 base for J; bases not matched to a gene: 4. The V gene's germline CDR1 is SGHRS and CDR2 YFSETQ. This CDR3 is built from 14 residues. Together with reference TRBV5-1 and TRBJ2-7, the CDR3 gives the full variable domain: KAGVTQTPRYLIKTRGQQVTLSCSPISGHRSVSWYQQTPGQGLQFLFEYFSETQRNKGNFPGRFSGRQFSNSRSEMNVSTLELGDSALYLCASSPRGGSYEQYFGPGTRLTVT.

This clonotype appeared a few times. J is TRBJ2-1 and V is TRBV10-2, with 7 bases fitting TRBD2. The CDR3 sequence is 17 residues long. Losses at the gene ends were 10 bases for V and 7 bases for J; bases not matched to a gene: 22. Germline CDR1 WSHSY, CDR2 SAAADI. The CDR3: CATVGFRPAGIRNEQFF. The CDR3 DNA is TGCGCCACCGTTGGGTTCAGGCCAGCGGGGATTCGGAATGAGCAGTTCTTC.

This clonotype has more than one count but fewer than ten. The CDR3 bases are TGTGCCAGCAGTGCTACGGGACAGTTAAATGAAAAACTGTTTTTT. Translating gives CASSATGQLNEKLFF. The rearrangement links TRBV25-1 to TRBJ1-4, with 7 bases lining up with TRBD1. Germline lookup yields CDR1 MGHDK and CDR2 SYGVNS. The CDR3 has 15 residues. V trimming: 4 bases; J trimming: 5 bases; junction bases outside the gene matches: 7.

This chain uses TRBV12-3 or TRBV12-4 with TRBJ2-5, with TRBD1 matching over 8 bases. V trimming: 0 bases; J trimming: 4 bases; junction bases outside the gene matches: 4. CDR3 length: 15 residues. CDR3 bases: TGTGCCAGCAGTTTAGCCCGGCAGGGGGCAGAGACCCAGTACTTC. Protein sequence: CASSLARQGAETQYF.

The V gene is TRBV5-1, the J gene TRBJ2-3, with a tentative D call TRBD2 (6 bases). Germline lookup yields CDR1 SGHRS and CDR2 YFSETQ. The CDR3 has 16 residues. V was shortened by 0 bases and J by 0 bases, with 11 bases between the two germline ends. The CDR3 sequence is CASSLDTRGSTDTQYF. As DNA, the CDR3 is TGCGCCAGCAGCTTGGATACGCGGGGTAGCACAGATACGCAGTATTTT.

The genes are TRBV27 and TRBJ2-6; 9 bases align to TRBD2. This CDR3 region has 18 residues. With V trimmed by 7 bases and J by 4 bases, 14 bases remained unmatched. Germline V CDR1 and CDR2: MNHEY, SMNVEV (reference sequence). The CDR3: CASTLGFRGRAGANVLTF. The CDR3 DNA reads TGTGCCAGCACTCTGGGGTTTCGCGGGAGGGCGGGGGCCAACGTCCTGACTTTC.

The chain employs TRBV11-2 and TRBJ1-6, with D possibly being TRBD1 (5 bases). Germline lookup yields CDR1 SGHAT and CDR2 FQNNGV. The CDR3 is 15 residues long. V was cut by 1 base and J by 9 bases, with 13 bases left in between. CDR3 region: CASSLVGTGGSPLHF. CDR3 coding DNA: TGTGCCAGCAGCTTAGTGGGGACCGGTGGTTCACCCCTCCACTTT. Full variable domain (outside the CDR3, taken from reference TRBV11-2 and TRBJ1-6): EAGVAQSPRYKIIEKRQSVAFWCNPISGHATLYWYQQILGQGPKLLIQFQNNGVVDDSQLPKDRFSAERLKGVDSTLKIQPAKLEDSAVYLCASSLVGTGGSPLHFGNGTRLTVT.

This clonotype has just a few counts. The chain has TRBV29-1 and TRBJ2-7; the D gene is possibly TRBD2 (6 bases). This CDR3 is 12 amino acids long. The V and J ends lost 7 bases and 4 bases respectively, with 14 bases between them. From germline, CDR1 is SQVTM and CDR2 ANQGSEA. The CDR3 bases are TGCAGCGCCGCCCCAGGGAGGTACGAGCAGTACTTC. This translates into CSAAPGRYEQYF.

This clonotype has a handful of counts. The rearrangement joins TRBV13 to TRBJ2-3, with D maybe TRBD2 (5 bases). The V end was cut by 0 bases, the J end by 0 bases, with 7 bases between. Germline V lookup: CDR1 PRHDT, CDR2 FYEKMQ (reference sequence). The CDR3 length is 15 residues. This chain's CDR3 is CASSLGKRSTDTQYF. DNA for the CDR3: TGTGCCAGCAGCTTAGGCAAGCGGAGCACAGATACGCAGTATTTT. Full variable domain (rest looked up from reference TRBV13 and TRBJ2-3): AAGVIQSPRHLIKEKRETATLKCYPIPRHDTVYWYQQGPGQDPQFLISFYEKMQSDKGSIPDRFSAQQFSDYHSELNMSSLELGDSALYFCASSLGKRSTDTQYFGPGTRLTVL.

V usage is TRBV13 and J usage is TRBJ2-1; D not resolved. Per the germline V gene, CDR1 is PRHDT and CDR2 is FYEKMQ (reference sequence). Trimming left V 3 bases short and J 5 bases short, with 5 bases between. CDR3 length: 12 amino acids. The CDR3 is CASSFWDNEQFF. The CDR3 bases are TGTGCCAGCAGCTTCTGGGACAATGAGCAGTTCTTC.

The chain employs TRBV12-3 or TRBV12-4 and TRBJ2-1, with D possibly matching TRBD1 (5 bases). The V gene lost 5 bases and the J gene lost 15 bases, with 17 bases spanning the gap. The CDR3 has 12 amino acids. The CDR3: CASSAAGNSPFF. The DNA of the CDR3 is TGTGCCAGCAGTGCCGCAGGGAATAGTCCGTTCTTC.

This clonotype was seen repeatedly, ten times or more. The chain combines TRBV6-4 with TRBJ2-3, with 11 bases matching TRBD1. Germline V gene data show CDR1 as MRHNA and CDR2 as SNTAGT. The CDR3 runs 15 residues. V shed 5 bases, J shed 6 bases, and the junction held 7 bases outside the gene matches. CDR3: CASSPGQGGSDTQYF. CDR3 bases: TGTGCCAGCAGTCCGGGACAGGGGGGTTCGGATACGCAGTATTTT.

The CDR3 region has the DNA TGTGCCAGCAGCGTAACGGACACCGGGGAGCTGTTTTTT. As protein: CASSVTDTGELFF. The rearrangement joins TRBV9 to TRBJ2-2; unclear D gene. Germline V gives CDR1 SGDLS, CDR2 YYNGEE. The V and J ends lost 1 base and 3 bases respectively, with 4 bases between them. The CDR3 sequence is 13 residues long.

This clonotype was seen only a few times. The rearrangement links TRBV5-1 to TRBJ2-1, with D perhaps TRBD2 (6 bases). The CDR3 sequence is 15 residues long. Per the germline V gene, CDR1 is SGHRS and CDR2 is YFSETQ. The germline V and J ends were trimmed by 7 bases and 6 bases, with 20 bases remaining between them. The CDR3 reads CASLGRGKAGNEQFF. The CDR3 DNA follows: TGCGCCAGCTTGGGGCGGGGAAAAGCCGGCAATGAGCAGTTCTTC.

This clonotype was recorded a few times. The chain recombines TRBV7-9 with TRBJ1-2; 7 nucleotides align to TRBD1. The CDR3 is 17 residues long. Per germline, CDR1 SEHNR and CDR2 FQNEAQ (reference sequence). After removal of 5 bases from V and 5 bases from J, the junction contained 17 bases not matched to a gene. Written as DNA, the CDR3 is TGTGCCAGCAGCCACTTTTCCCGACCGACAGGGTCGTATGGCTACACCTTC. Its translation: CASSHFSRPTGSYGYTF.

The V and J genes are TRBV20-1 and TRBJ2-7, with TRBD2 matching over 9 bases. V was clipped by 3 bases and J by 4 bases; unmatched bases: 7. Germline V CDR1 and CDR2: DFQATT, SNEGSKA (reference sequence). The CDR3 totals 14 residues. CDR3 loop: CSASLSGSRYEQYF. The CDR3 nucleotides read TGCAGTGCTAGCCTTAGCGGGAGTCGGTACGAGCAGTACTTC.

This clonotype appeared a few times. V and J are TRBV29-1 and TRBJ2-1; D perhaps matches TRBD2 (6 bases). The germline V gene encodes CDR1 SQVTM and CDR2 ANQGSEA. The CDR3 loop spans 13 amino acids. V lost 7 bases to trimming and J lost 5 bases, with 15 bases between them. The CDR3 protein is CSADPGAHNEQFF. CDR3 coding DNA: TGCAGCGCAGACCCGGGAGCCCACAATGAGCAGTTCTTC.

This clonotype was observed a handful of times. The chain recombines TRBV9 with TRBJ2-1; D is unresolved. The ends were cut back, 7 bases at V and 3 bases at J, with 8 bases in the middle. CDR1 and CDR2 (germline): SGDLS, YYNGEE. This CDR3 region has 12 residues. This CDR3 reads CASEGNYNEQFF. The CDR3 nucleotides are TGTGCCAGCGAAGGCAACTACAATGAGCAGTTCTTC.

V gene TRBV5-1 combines with J gene TRBJ2-1; D uncertain. The CDR3 extends over 14 amino acids. CDR1 is SGHRS, CDR2 YFSETQ, per germline. Between the trimmed V and J ends, which lost 1 base and 7 bases, there was a span of 12 bases. CDR3 loop: CASSLILDMNEQFF. The CDR3 nucleotides are TGCGCCAGCAGCTTGATTCTCGATATGAATGAGCAGTTCTTC.

This clonotype was seen only a few times. This rearrangement joins TRBV12-3 or TRBV12-4 to TRBJ2-1; D perhaps matches TRBD2 (6 bases). With 6 bases removed from V and 0 bases from J, the gap between germline ends came to 15 bases. The CDR3 has 16 residues. The CDR3 bases are TGTGCCAGCAGCGGCCTCCCGACTAGCTCCTACAATGAGCAGTTCTTC. Protein product: CASSGLPTSSYNEQFF.

This clonotype appeared a few times. The chain uses TRBV7-9 and TRBJ2-6; D possibly matches TRBD1 or TRBD2 (5 bases each). CDR1 SEHNR and CDR2 FQNEAQ come from the germline V gene (reference sequence). Trimming pared 5 bases from V and 0 bases from J, leaving 11 bases between. The CDR3 runs to 16 residues. Here the CDR3 DNA reads TGTGCCAGCAGCCCGGGACGCCTCTCTGGGGCCAACGTCCTGACTTTC. Translation: CASSPGRLSGANVLTF.

Here the CDR3 DNA reads TGTGCCAGCAGTCAAGGGACTAGCGGGAGGTTCGAGCAGTACTTC. Protein sequence: CASSQGTSGRFEQYF. The rearrangement uses TRBV11-2 and TRBJ2-7, with 15 positions matching TRBD2. Unmatched junction bases numbered 6, after V lost 6 bases and J lost 6 bases. The CDR3 length is 15 residues. CDR1 is SGHAT, CDR2 FQNNGV, per germline.

This clonotype was seen only a few times. The CDR3 is CASFQGREAFF. The CDR3 DNA sequence: TGTGCCAGCTTTCAGGGTCGTGAGGCTTTCTTT. The J gene is TRBJ1-1, the V gene TRBV12-3 or TRBV12-4, with a tentative D call TRBD1 (5 bases). Trimming removed 8 bases from V and 11 bases from J, with 15 bases in between. The CDR3 is 11 amino acids.

By proportion, this clonotype is medium-sized. The rearrangement joins TRBV12-3 or TRBV12-4 to TRBJ2-5; no clear D gene. This CDR3 region has 15 residues. V gave up 5 bases and J gave up 1 base, with 14 bases separating them. The CDR3 region is CASSPPVGTQETQYF. DNA for the CDR3: TGTGCCAGCAGTCCCCCCGTGGGCACCCAAGAGACCCAGTACTTC.

V gene TRBV5-8 combines with J gene TRBJ1-2; D unclear. Germline lookup yields CDR1 SGHTS and CDR2 YDEGEE. CDR3 length: 14 residues. V was cut by 1 base and J by 4 bases, with 11 bases left in between. As DNA, the CDR3 is TGTGCCAGCAGCTTGCTCTGGGTGGTCTATGGCTACACCTTC. Translated: CASSLLWVVYGYTF.